These T cell receptor beta chains were read from a single sample in a study of CD8 T cells in ankylosing spondylitis. Each CDR3 protein is one row after TCRdb ran MiXCR on the 5' RACE reads. Of fewer than 250,000 distinct CDR3 sequences detected, approximately 24% appear once; the ten largest clones hold 6.6%. Sequencing was carried out using blood, either unsorted or a sorted T cell fraction (not recorded which). The receptor set was obtained from a male donor with ankylosing spondylitis or in good health (not recorded which). Each CDR3 is given without its conserved first and last residue.

V gene	J gene	CDR3 protein
TRBV5-1	TRBJ2-7	ASSFDNYEQY
TRBV9	TRBJ2-1	ASSANLRGEQF
TRBV19	TRBJ1-4	ASSNRDIGLTNEKLF
TRBV20-1	TRBJ2-5	SARGRSRDPETQY
TRBV4-1	TRBJ1-5	ASSQGEAQSRPQH
TRBV4-1	TRBJ2-7	ASSGQEKQY
TRBV7-2	TRBJ2-1	ASNQLARPYNEQF
TRBV20-1	TRBJ2-7	SALLGGSYEQY
TRBV10-3	TRBJ1-5	AISQDRGWGNQPQH
TRBV12-3/TRBV12-4	TRBJ2-1	ASSLTAGTVNEQF
TRBV20-1	TRBJ2-3	SAQRGPSTDTQY
TRBV6-5	TRBJ2-2	ASSWTGGGGELF
TRBV12-3/TRBV12-4	TRBJ2-7	ASSFFKTASSYEQY
TRBV10-3	TRBJ2-5	AISQTSGSETQY
TRBV12-3/TRBV12-4	TRBJ2-5	ASSFQGRGTQY